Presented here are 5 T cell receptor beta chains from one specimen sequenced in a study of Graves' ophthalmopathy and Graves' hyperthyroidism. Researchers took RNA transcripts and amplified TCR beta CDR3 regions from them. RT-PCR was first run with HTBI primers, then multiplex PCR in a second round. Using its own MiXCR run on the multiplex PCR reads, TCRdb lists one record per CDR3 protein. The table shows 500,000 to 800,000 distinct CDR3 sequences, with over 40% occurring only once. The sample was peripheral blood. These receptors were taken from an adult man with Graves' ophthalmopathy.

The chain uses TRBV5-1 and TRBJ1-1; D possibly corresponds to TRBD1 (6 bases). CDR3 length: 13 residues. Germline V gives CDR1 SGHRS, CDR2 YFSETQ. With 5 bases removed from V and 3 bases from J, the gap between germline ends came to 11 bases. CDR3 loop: CASRLDRHTEAFF. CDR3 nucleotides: TGCGCCAGCAGACTGGACAGACACACTGAAGCTTTCTTT.

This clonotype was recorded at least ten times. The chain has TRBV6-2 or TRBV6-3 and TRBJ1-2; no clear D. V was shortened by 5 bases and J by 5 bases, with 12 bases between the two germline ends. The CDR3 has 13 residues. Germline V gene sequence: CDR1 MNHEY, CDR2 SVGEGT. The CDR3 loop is CASSKQGKYGYTF. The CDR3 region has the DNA TGTGCCAGCAGTAAACAAGGGAAGTATGGCTACACCTTC.

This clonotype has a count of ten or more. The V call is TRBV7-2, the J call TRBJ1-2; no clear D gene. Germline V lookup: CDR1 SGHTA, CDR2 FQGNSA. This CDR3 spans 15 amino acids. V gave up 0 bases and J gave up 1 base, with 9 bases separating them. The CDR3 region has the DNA TGTGCCAGCAGCTTAGCGCAGGCAGTTAACTATGGCTACACCTTC. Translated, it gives CASSLAQAVNYGYTF.

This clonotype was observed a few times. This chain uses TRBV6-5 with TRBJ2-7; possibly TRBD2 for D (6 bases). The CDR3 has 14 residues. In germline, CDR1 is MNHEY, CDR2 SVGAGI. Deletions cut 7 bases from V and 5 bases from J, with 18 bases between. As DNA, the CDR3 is TGTGCCAGCACCCCCGGTGGGGGGACCCACGAGCAGTACTTC. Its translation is CASTPGGGTHEQYF.

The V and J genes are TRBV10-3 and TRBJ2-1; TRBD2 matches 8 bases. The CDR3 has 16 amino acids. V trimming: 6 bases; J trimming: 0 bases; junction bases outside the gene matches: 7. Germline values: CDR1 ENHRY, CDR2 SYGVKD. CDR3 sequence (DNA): TGTGCCATCAGGGATAGCGGGGCGCGCTCCTACAATGAGCAGTTCTTC. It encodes CAIRDSGARSYNEQFF.